Listed below are T cell receptor beta chains from one sample, sequenced in a study of T cell changes during pregnancy in multiple sclerosis. Sequencing used immunoSEQ multiplex PCR; TCRdb keeps in-frame clones, though not all of them. The data contain around 80,000 clones, 80% to 95% of them singletons. The sample was peripheral blood, taken before pregnancy. The receptors here all came from a female donor with multiple sclerosis, enrolled in a pregnancy study. Each CDR3 is given with its conserved first and last residue. Each record gives: clone size, V gene, J gene, D gene, CDR3 DNA, CDR3 protein. The D gene is left open where the match is weak. A row's size may be missing; if present it is once, few, many or a size class.

abundance: NA
v_gene: TRBV7-9
j_gene: TRBJ2-3
d_gene: NA
CDR3nt: TGTGCCAGCAGCTACTACCGAGATACGCAGTATTTT
CDR3aa: CASSYYRDTQYF

abundance: NA
v_gene: TRBV28
j_gene: TRBJ1-5
d_gene: NA
CDR3nt: TGTGCCAGCAGTCTCCCTCGAGGAGTCTATATTCAGCCCCAGCATTTT
CDR3aa: CASSLPRGVYIQPQHF

abundance: NA
v_gene: TRBV11-1
j_gene: TRBJ2-5
d_gene: NA
CDR3nt: TGTGCCAGCAGCCTCCATGGAGGGGAGCCCCGCCAAGAGACCCAGTACTTC
CDR3aa: CASSLHGGEPRQETQYF

abundance: NA
v_gene: TRBV7-2
j_gene: TRBJ2-4
d_gene: NA
CDR3nt: TGTGCCAGCAGCTTAGTTCGCCAGGGGACCAAAAACATTCAGTACTTC
CDR3aa: CASSLVRQGTKNIQYF

abundance: NA
v_gene: TRBV4-3
j_gene: TRBJ2-1
d_gene: TRBD2
CDR3nt: TGCGCCAGCAGTCGGTCTTTATTAGCGGGCCCTTACAATGAGCAGTTCTTC
CDR3aa: CASSRSLLAGPYNEQFF

abundance: NA
v_gene: TRBV2
j_gene: TRBJ2-2
d_gene: TRBD2
CDR3nt: TGTGCCAGCAGTGAATATCTAGCGGGGGGCACCGGGGAGCTGTTTTTT
CDR3aa: CASSEYLAGGTGELFF

abundance: NA
v_gene: TRBV7-9
j_gene: TRBJ2-5
d_gene: TRBD2
CDR3nt: TGTGCCAGCAGCTTATGGCTAGCGGGAGGAGAGACCCAGTACTTC
CDR3aa: CASSLWLAGGETQYF

abundance: once
v_gene: TRBV25-1
j_gene: TRBJ1-2
d_gene: NA
CDR3nt: TGTGCCAGCAGTGCAGGACAGCGCCCTTACTATGGCTACACCTTC
CDR3aa: CASSAGQRPYYGYTF

abundance: NA
v_gene: TRBV28
j_gene: TRBJ2-7
d_gene: TRBD2
CDR3nt: TGTGCCAGCAGTTTCAGGACTAGCGGAACCTACGAGCAGTACTTC
CDR3aa: CASSFRTSGTYEQYF

abundance: NA
v_gene: TRBV6-5
j_gene: TRBJ2-7
d_gene: NA
CDR3nt: TGTGCCAGCAGTTACGGGATAGGAGGAGTTGGGCAGTACTTC
CDR3aa: CASSYGIGGVGQYF

abundance: NA
v_gene: TRBV5-6
j_gene: TRBJ2-4
d_gene: TRBD2
CDR3nt: TGTGCCAGCAGCTTCTCCCCTGCGGGAGAGAACATTCAGTACTTC
CDR3aa: CASSFSPAGENIQYF

abundance: NA
v_gene: TRBV6-4
j_gene: TRBJ2-1
d_gene: TRBD1
CDR3nt: TGTGCCAGCAGTGCCAAACAGGGGTCTGAGCAGTTCTTC
CDR3aa: CASSAKQGSEQFF

abundance: NA
v_gene: TRBV9
j_gene: TRBJ2-7
d_gene: TRBD2
CDR3nt: TGTGCCAGCAGCCCTCGGACTAGCGGGTATTACGAGCAGTACTTC
CDR3aa: CASSPRTSGYYEQYF

abundance: NA
v_gene: TRBV15
j_gene: TRBJ1-5
d_gene: NA
CDR3nt: TGTGCCACCAGCAGAGATGAGGCAGGGAAATGGAGCAATCAGCCCCAGCATTTT
CDR3aa: CATSRDEAGKWSNQPQHF

abundance: NA
v_gene: TRBV5-6
j_gene: TRBJ2-4
d_gene: NA
CDR3nt: TGTGCCAGCAGCCCAAGGGGAGGGTCGGGGGCGAGAAACATTCAGTACTTC
CDR3aa: CASSPRGGSGARNIQYF

abundance: NA
v_gene: TRBV5-8
j_gene: TRBJ2-1
d_gene: NA
CDR3nt: TGTGCCAGCAGCTCGGGGGACAGAAGCTACAATGAGCAGTTCTTC
CDR3aa: CASSSGDRSYNEQFF

abundance: NA
v_gene: TRBV29-1
j_gene: TRBJ2-1
d_gene: NA
CDR3nt: TGCACCTTTCAGGGTTCGTACAATGAGCAGTTCTTC
CDR3aa: CTFQGSYNEQFF

abundance: NA
v_gene: TRBV27
j_gene: TRBJ1-5
d_gene: TRBD1
CDR3nt: TGTGCCAGCATCGACAGGGCCTATAGCAATCAGCCCCAGCATTTT
CDR3aa: CASIDRAYSNQPQHF

abundance: NA
v_gene: TRBV28
j_gene: TRBJ2-7
d_gene: TRBD1
CDR3nt: TGTGCCAGCAGTTTTGAGGGACAGGGGTTGTACGAGCAGTACTTC
CDR3aa: CASSFEGQGLYEQYF

abundance: NA
v_gene: TRBV18
j_gene: TRBJ2-1
d_gene: TRBD2
CDR3nt: TGTGCCAGCTCACCAAATCTAGCGGGAGGGAACAATGAGCAGTTCTTC
CDR3aa: CASSPNLAGGNNEQFF

abundance: few
v_gene: TRBV5-1
j_gene: TRBJ2-3
d_gene: NA
CDR3nt: TGCGCCAGCAGACCCGGACACAGCACAGATACGCAGTATTTT
CDR3aa: CASRPGHSTDTQYF

abundance: NA
v_gene: TRBV28
j_gene: TRBJ1-2
d_gene: NA
CDR3nt: TGTGCCAGCAGTTCTGGGAGCTATGGCTACACCTTC
CDR3aa: CASSSGSYGYTF

abundance: NA
v_gene: TRBV6-5
j_gene: TRBJ1-2
d_gene: TRBD1
CDR3nt: TGTGCCAGCAGTTCACAGGGGGGATATGGCTACACCTTC
CDR3aa: CASSSQGGYGYTF

abundance: NA
v_gene: TRBV10-1
j_gene: TRBJ2-5
d_gene: NA
CDR3nt: TGCGCCAGCAGTGAAGAGGGCGGCAAAGAGACCCAGTACTTC
CDR3aa: CASSEEGGKETQYF

abundance: NA
v_gene: TRBV10-3
j_gene: TRBJ2-5
d_gene: TRBD2
CDR3nt: TGTGCCATCAGTCCCGGGGTGGCTAGCGGGAGTGGAGAGACCCAGTACTTC
CDR3aa: CAISPGVASGSGETQYF

abundance: NA
v_gene: TRBV7-2
j_gene: TRBJ2-7
d_gene: TRBD1
CDR3nt: TGTGCCAGCAGCTGGGGGACAGCCTACGAGCAGTACTTC
CDR3aa: CASSWGTAYEQYF

abundance: NA
v_gene: TRBV7-2
j_gene: TRBJ2-7
d_gene: TRBD1
CDR3nt: TGTGCCAGCAGCTTGAGTGTTACGGGACAGGGGTCCTACGAGCAGTACTTC
CDR3aa: CASSLSVTGQGSYEQYF

abundance: NA
v_gene: TRBV14
j_gene: TRBJ2-5
d_gene: NA
CDR3nt: TGTGCCAGCAGCCCGCTCCAACAGGGTGCATTAGAGACCCAGTACTTC
CDR3aa: CASSPLQQGALETQYF

abundance: NA
v_gene: TRBV5-1
j_gene: TRBJ2-3
d_gene: NA
CDR3nt: TGCGCCAGCAGCTTGCTAGGCACAGATACGCAGTATTTT
CDR3aa: CASSLLGTDTQYF

abundance: once
v_gene: TRBV28
j_gene: TRBJ2-7
d_gene: TRBD1
CDR3nt: TGTGCCAGCAGTATACGACAGGGAATAGGGGCCTACGAGCAGTACTTC
CDR3aa: CASSIRQGIGAYEQYF

abundance: NA
v_gene: TRBV28
j_gene: TRBJ2-7
d_gene: NA
CDR3nt: TGTGCCAGCAGTTTATACCGGGACACCTCCTACGAGCAGTACTTC
CDR3aa: CASSLYRDTSYEQYF

abundance: NA
v_gene: TRBV7-3
j_gene: TRBJ2-3
d_gene: NA
CDR3nt: TGTGCCAGCAGCTTGGGCGGGTTAGGTACAGATACGCAGTATTTT
CDR3aa: CASSLGGLGTDTQYF

abundance: NA
v_gene: TRBV20-1
j_gene: TRBJ2-1
d_gene: TRBD2
CDR3nt: TGCAGTGCTAGAGGAGCGGGGGAGCAGTTCTTC
CDR3aa: CSARGAGEQFF

abundance: NA
v_gene: TRBV7-9
j_gene: TRBJ1-1
d_gene: NA
CDR3nt: TGTGCCAGCAGCCCCACGGGAGGCACTGAAGCTTTCTTT
CDR3aa: CASSPTGGTEAFF

abundance: NA
v_gene: TRBV9
j_gene: TRBJ2-7
d_gene: NA
CDR3nt: TGTGCCAGCAGCGTAGGGAGTAGCGGAGTCAACTACGAGCAGTACTTC
CDR3aa: CASSVGSSGVNYEQYF

abundance: once
v_gene: TRBV5-1
j_gene: TRBJ1-2
d_gene: TRBD1
CDR3nt: TGCGCCAGCAGACGTGACAGGGCTGGCCACACCTTC
CDR3aa: CASRRDRAGHTF

abundance: NA
v_gene: TRBV14
j_gene: TRBJ2-7
d_gene: TRBD1
CDR3nt: TGTGCCAGCAGCCGACCGGGACAGGGGGCACTCGGTTCCTACGAGCAGTACTTC
CDR3aa: CASSRPGQGALGSYEQYF

abundance: NA
v_gene: TRBV5-4
j_gene: TRBJ2-7
d_gene: NA
CDR3nt: TGTGCCAGCAGCTTGAATCGGTTCGAGCAGTACTTC
CDR3aa: CASSLNRFEQYF

abundance: NA
v_gene: TRBV30
j_gene: TRBJ1-6
d_gene: TRBD1
CDR3nt: TGTGCCTGGAGTATACCGGGACAGTTAAATTCACCCCTCCACTTT
CDR3aa: CAWSIPGQLNSPLHF

abundance: NA
v_gene: TRBV27
j_gene: TRBJ2-2
d_gene: NA
CDR3nt: TGTGCCAGCAGACTGGGACTCGAGGCGGGCGGGGAGCTGTTTTTT
CDR3aa: CASRLGLEAGGELFF

abundance: NA
v_gene: TRBV6-4
j_gene: TRBJ2-1
d_gene: TRBD2
CDR3nt: TGTGCCAGCAGCCTCGATTTAGCGGGAGGGCCATATGAGCAGTTCTTC
CDR3aa: CASSLDLAGGPYEQFF

abundance: NA
v_gene: TRBV28
j_gene: TRBJ2-7
d_gene: TRBD1
CDR3nt: TGTGCCAGCATGGCAGGGGGCCCATACGAGCAGTACTTC
CDR3aa: CASMAGGPYEQYF

abundance: once
v_gene: TRBV30
j_gene: TRBJ2-2
d_gene: NA
CDR3nt: TGTGCCTGGAGTTCTGGCGGACAGACCACCGGGGAGCTGTTTTTT
CDR3aa: CAWSSGGQTTGELFF

abundance: NA
v_gene: TRBV11-2
j_gene: TRBJ2-1
d_gene: TRBD2
CDR3nt: TGTGCCAGCAGCTTCCACCCCTTAAGTCGGACTAGCGGGTACAATGAGCAGTTCTTC
CDR3aa: CASSFHPLSRTSGYNEQFF

abundance: once
v_gene: TRBV6-1
j_gene: TRBJ2-7
d_gene: NA
CDR3nt: TGTGCCAGCACCCCCATGCAGGGTCCCTACGAGCAGTACTTC
CDR3aa: CASTPMQGPYEQYF

abundance: NA
v_gene: TRBV5-5
j_gene: TRBJ2-3
d_gene: NA
CDR3nt: TGTGCCAGCAGCACAAGACTAGACCTCACAGATACGCAGTATTTT
CDR3aa: CASSTRLDLTDTQYF

abundance: once
v_gene: TRBV29-1
j_gene: TRBJ2-4
d_gene: TRBD1
CDR3nt: TGCAGCGTAAACAGGGGTGGCATTCAGTACTTC
CDR3aa: CSVNRGGIQYF

abundance: NA
v_gene: TRBV7-9
j_gene: TRBJ2-3
d_gene: NA
CDR3nt: TGTGCCAGCAGCTTAATTGCGTCAAGAGATACGCAGTATTTT
CDR3aa: CASSLIASRDTQYF

abundance: NA
v_gene: TRBV28
j_gene: TRBJ1-5
d_gene: NA
CDR3nt: TGTGCCAGCAGAAACGGGCCATCAGGGAATCAGCCCCAGCATTTT
CDR3aa: CASRNGPSGNQPQHF

abundance: NA
v_gene: TRBV5-5
j_gene: TRBJ1-1
d_gene: NA
CDR3nt: TGTGCCAGCACCCAGGGGCGGAACACTGAAGCTTTCTTT
CDR3aa: CASTQGRNTEAFF

abundance: NA
v_gene: TRBV7-2
j_gene: TRBJ1-5
d_gene: NA
CDR3nt: TGTGCCAGCAGCCCCGGGGGGGGCTCTGGCAATCAGCCCCAGCATTTT
CDR3aa: CASSPGGGSGNQPQHF

abundance: NA
v_gene: TRBV29-1
j_gene: TRBJ2-7
d_gene: TRBD2
CDR3nt: TGCAGCGCCGGGGGGGCGGGAGGGTACGAGCAGTACTTC
CDR3aa: CSAGGAGGYEQYF

abundance: NA
v_gene: TRBV4-3
j_gene: TRBJ2-5
d_gene: NA
CDR3nt: TGCGCCAGCAGCCAAGAGACTAGTCAGACCCAGTACTTC
CDR3aa: CASSQETSQTQYF

abundance: NA
v_gene: TRBV29-1
j_gene: TRBJ2-7
d_gene: TRBD2
CDR3nt: TGCAGCGCAGGGACTAGCGGGAGGCGGGAGCAGTACTTC
CDR3aa: CSAGTSGRREQYF

abundance: once
v_gene: TRBV28
j_gene: TRBJ1-2
d_gene: NA
CDR3nt: TGTGCCAGCAGTTCCGACAGAGCCGGGCACTATGGCTACACCTTC
CDR3aa: CASSSDRAGHYGYTF